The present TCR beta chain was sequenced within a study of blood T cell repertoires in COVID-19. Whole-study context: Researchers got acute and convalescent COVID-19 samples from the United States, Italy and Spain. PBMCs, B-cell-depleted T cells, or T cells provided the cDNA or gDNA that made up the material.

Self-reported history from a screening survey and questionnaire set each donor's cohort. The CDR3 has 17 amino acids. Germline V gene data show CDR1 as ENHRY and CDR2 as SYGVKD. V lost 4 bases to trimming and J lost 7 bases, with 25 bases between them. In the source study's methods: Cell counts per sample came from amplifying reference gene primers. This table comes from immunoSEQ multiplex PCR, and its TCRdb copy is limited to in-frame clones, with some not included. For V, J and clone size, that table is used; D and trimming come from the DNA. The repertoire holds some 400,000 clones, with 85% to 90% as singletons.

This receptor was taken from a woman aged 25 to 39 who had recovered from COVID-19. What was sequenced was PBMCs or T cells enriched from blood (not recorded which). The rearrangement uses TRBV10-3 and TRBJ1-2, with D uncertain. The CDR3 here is CAISARTVERSIAGYTF. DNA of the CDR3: TGTGCCATCAGTGCAAGAACAGTTGAGCGGTCGATCGCTGGCTACACCTTC.